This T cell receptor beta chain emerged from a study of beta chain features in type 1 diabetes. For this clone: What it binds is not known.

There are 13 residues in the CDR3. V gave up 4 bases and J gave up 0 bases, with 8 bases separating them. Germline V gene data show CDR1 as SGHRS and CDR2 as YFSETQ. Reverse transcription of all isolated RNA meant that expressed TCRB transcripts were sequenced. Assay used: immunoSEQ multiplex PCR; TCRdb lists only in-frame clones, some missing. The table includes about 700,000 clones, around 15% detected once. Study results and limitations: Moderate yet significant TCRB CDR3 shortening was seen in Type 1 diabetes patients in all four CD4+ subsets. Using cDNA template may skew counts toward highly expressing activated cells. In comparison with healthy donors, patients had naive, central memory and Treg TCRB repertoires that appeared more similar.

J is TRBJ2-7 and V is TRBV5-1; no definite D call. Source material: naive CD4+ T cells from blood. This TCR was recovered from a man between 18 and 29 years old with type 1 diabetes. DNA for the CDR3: TGCGCCAGCAGCCCCTTTGCCTCCTACGAGCAGTACTTC. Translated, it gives CASSPFASYEQYF.